Listed below are T cell receptor beta chains from one sample, sequenced in a study of blood T cells in healthy people across ages. One entry per CDR3 protein, called by TCRdb with MiXCR from the 5' RACE reads. The table lists about 900,000 distinct CDR3 sequences, under 80% of them singletons. The sequenced sample was blood. These receptors were collected from a man younger than 40 in good health. CDR3s include the opening cysteine and the closing phenylalanine or tryptophan. D genes are given only for firm matches. Only some rows state a clone size, as once, few, many or a class for expanded clones.

v_call: TRBV12-3/TRBV12-4; d_call: TRBD1; j_call: TRBJ2-7; clone_size: NA; cdr3_nt: TGTGCCAGCAGGTCGACAGGGTCCTCCGAGCAGTACTTC; cdr3_aa: CASRSTGSSEQYF
v_call: TRBV4-2; d_call: TRBD1; j_call: TRBJ2-4; clone_size: few; cdr3_nt: TGTGCCAGCAGCCAGGATACAGGGGGCTCGGCCAAAAACATTCAGTACTTC; cdr3_aa: CASSQDTGGSAKNIQYF
v_call: TRBV5-1; d_call: TRBD2; j_call: TRBJ2-5; clone_size: NA; cdr3_nt: TGCGCCAGCAGCTTGTGGACTAGCGGGGAAATCCAAGAGACCCAGTACTTC; cdr3_aa: CASSLWTSGEIQETQYF
v_call: TRBV20-1; d_call: NA; j_call: TRBJ2-1; clone_size: NA; cdr3_nt: TGCAGTGCTAGAGATCCCTACAATGAGCAGTTCTTC; cdr3_aa: CSARDPYNEQFF
v_call: TRBV7-9; d_call: NA; j_call: TRBJ1-2; clone_size: NA; cdr3_nt: NA; cdr3_aa: CATSSGQGASNYGCTF
v_call: TRBV20-1; d_call: TRBD1; j_call: TRBJ1-2; clone_size: NA; cdr3_nt: TGCAGTGCTAGAGACAGGGGGAACTATGGCTACACCTTC; cdr3_aa: CSARDRGNYGYTF
v_call: TRBV5-1; d_call: TRBD1; j_call: TRBJ2-7; clone_size: NA; cdr3_nt: TGCGCCAGCAGCTCCACAGGGGGCCCCTCCGAGCAGTACTTC; cdr3_aa: CASSSTGGPSEQYF
v_call: TRBV27; d_call: NA; j_call: TRBJ2-7; clone_size: NA; cdr3_nt: TGTGCCAGCCACCTTAGGTGGGGGGCCTCCTACGAGCAGTACTTC; cdr3_aa: CASHLRWGASYEQYF
v_call: TRBV28; d_call: TRBD1; j_call: TRBJ1-2; clone_size: NA; cdr3_nt: TGTGCCAGCAGTTTTGCCTCGACAGGGACTAACTATGGCTACACCTTC; cdr3_aa: CASSFASTGTNYGYTF
v_call: TRBV27; d_call: NA; j_call: TRBJ2-7; clone_size: once; cdr3_nt: TGTGCCAGCAGTTTGAGGGGGGGGCACGAGCAGTACTTC; cdr3_aa: CASSLRGGHEQYF
v_call: TRBV5-5; d_call: NA; j_call: TRBJ1-1; clone_size: many; cdr3_nt: TGTGCCAGCAGCTTGAGGCCAATTGAAGGTCCCACTGAAGCTTTCTTT; cdr3_aa: CASSLRPIEGPTEAFF
v_call: TRBV10-3; d_call: NA; j_call: TRBJ2-1; clone_size: few; cdr3_nt: TGTGCCACGCAAGTGGACACCTACAATGAGCAGTTTTTC; cdr3_aa: CATQVDTYNEQFF
v_call: TRBV24-1; d_call: NA; j_call: TRBJ2-1; clone_size: NA; cdr3_nt: TGTGCCACCTCAGGGACAGGCGGGGGGAATGAGCAGTTCTTC; cdr3_aa: CATSGTGGGNEQFF
v_call: TRBV5-1; d_call: NA; j_call: TRBJ2-7; clone_size: few; cdr3_nt: TGCGCCAGCAGCTTGGACAGGGCGAACTACGAGCAGTACTTC; cdr3_aa: CASSLDRANYEQYF
v_call: TRBV5-1; d_call: TRBD1; j_call: TRBJ2-7; clone_size: NA; cdr3_nt: TGCGCCAGCAGGCAACCGGGACAGGGCTACGAGCAGTACTTC; cdr3_aa: CASRQPGQGYEQYF
v_call: TRBV3-1; d_call: NA; j_call: TRBJ1-6; clone_size: NA; cdr3_nt: TGTGCCAGCGGAGCCCGCGGGCCCTATAATTCACCCCTCCACTTT; cdr3_aa: CASGARGPYNSPLHF
v_call: TRBV21-1; d_call: NA; j_call: TRBJ2-1; clone_size: NA; cdr3_nt: TGTGCCAGCAGCCTGACACGGGAACCGTACAATGAGCAGTTCTTC; cdr3_aa: CASSLTREPYNEQFF
v_call: TRBV3-1; d_call: TRBD1; j_call: TRBJ2-1; clone_size: once; cdr3_nt: TGTGCCAGCAGCCAGATGGACAGGGGGCAGTTCTTC; cdr3_aa: CASSQMDRGQFF
v_call: TRBV7-9; d_call: NA; j_call: TRBJ2-1; clone_size: NA; cdr3_nt: TGTGCCAGCAGCTTAGGCCCGGGGGAGTCGTTCTTC; cdr3_aa: CASSLGPGESFF
v_call: TRBV9; d_call: TRBD1; j_call: TRBJ1-4; clone_size: NA; cdr3_nt: TGTGCCAGCAGCGTACATGTGGGCAGGGGGAATGAAAAACTGTTTTTT; cdr3_aa: CASSVHVGRGNEKLFF
v_call: TRBV2; d_call: NA; j_call: TRBJ2-5; clone_size: few; cdr3_nt: TGTGCCAGCAGCGTACCACAGGGTTCAGAGACCCAGTACTTC; cdr3_aa: CASSVPQGSETQYF
v_call: TRBV15; d_call: NA; j_call: TRBJ2-5; clone_size: NA; cdr3_nt: TGTGCCACCAGCAGAGATCGTCTGAGGTCGGGTGAGCAGTACTTC; cdr3_aa: CATSRDRLRSGEQYF
v_call: TRBV7-2; d_call: NA; j_call: TRBJ2-5; clone_size: NA; cdr3_nt: TGTGCCAGCAGCTCCGACTTCAAACCGGAGACCCAGTACTTC; cdr3_aa: CASSSDFKPETQYF
v_call: TRBV28; d_call: NA; j_call: TRBJ2-7; clone_size: NA; cdr3_nt: TGTGCCAGCAGCGAACTCCTACAGGACTCCTACGAGCAGTACTTC; cdr3_aa: CASSELLQDSYEQYF
v_call: TRBV4-2; d_call: NA; j_call: TRBJ2-7; clone_size: once; cdr3_nt: TGTGCCAGCAGCCACGGGCGTGGTGTGGGACCCTACTCCTACGAGCAGTACTTC; cdr3_aa: CASSHGRGVGPYSYEQYF
v_call: TRBV28; d_call: TRBD2; j_call: TRBJ2-3; clone_size: NA; cdr3_nt: TGTGCCAGCACCGGGGGGGCCCGGGACACAGATACGCAGTATTTT; cdr3_aa: CASTGGARDTDTQYF
v_call: TRBV6-5; d_call: NA; j_call: TRBJ2-7; clone_size: NA; cdr3_nt: TGTGCCAGCAGTTACAGGGTGGGCTACGAGCAGTACTTC; cdr3_aa: CASSYRVGYEQYF
v_call: TRBV12-3/TRBV12-4; d_call: NA; j_call: TRBJ1-5; clone_size: NA; cdr3_nt: TGTGCCAGCAGTTTATTGTCTGTGAAGGGGGATAATCAGCCCCAGCATTTT; cdr3_aa: CASSLLSVKGDNQPQHF
v_call: TRBV4-1; d_call: TRBD1; j_call: TRBJ1-6; clone_size: NA; cdr3_nt: TGCGCCAGCAGCCAAGGGACAGGGGCACCCCTCCACTTT; cdr3_aa: CASSQGTGAPLHF
v_call: TRBV12-3/TRBV12-4; d_call: TRBD1; j_call: TRBJ1-2; clone_size: few; cdr3_nt: TGTGCCAGCAGTTCGCCTCAGGGGGGGCATGGCTACACCTTC; cdr3_aa: CASSSPQGGHGYTF
v_call: TRBV6-2/TRBV6-3; d_call: TRBD2; j_call: TRBJ2-5; clone_size: NA; cdr3_nt: TGTGCCGCCTCAAAGAACGGGGGGGAAGAGACCCAGTACTTC; cdr3_aa: CAASKNGGEETQYF
v_call: TRBV6-1; d_call: NA; j_call: TRBJ1-1; clone_size: NA; cdr3_nt: TGTGCCAGCAGTGAAGAGAGGGAAATGAACACTGAAGCTTTCTTT; cdr3_aa: CASSEEREMNTEAFF
v_call: TRBV7-9; d_call: NA; j_call: TRBJ2-7; clone_size: NA; cdr3_nt: TGTGCCAGCAGCTCTAGGGGGACCCCGGTTTCCTACGAGCAGTACTTC; cdr3_aa: CASSSRGTPVSYEQYF
v_call: TRBV27; d_call: TRBD1; j_call: TRBJ2-7; clone_size: NA; cdr3_nt: TGTGCCAGCAGAACCGGGACAGGGGTCGTCGAGCAGTACTTC; cdr3_aa: CASRTGTGVVEQYF
v_call: TRBV5-4; d_call: TRBD1; j_call: TRBJ2-5; clone_size: NA; cdr3_nt: TGTGCCAGCAGCTTGTTTAGGGGACAGGGCAAAGAGACCCAGTACTTC; cdr3_aa: CASSLFRGQGKETQYF
v_call: TRBV3-1; d_call: NA; j_call: TRBJ2-1; clone_size: NA; cdr3_nt: TGTGCCAGCAGCCAAGACGGGGGCGGGCCCAATGAGCAGTTCTTC; cdr3_aa: CASSQDGGGPNEQFF
v_call: TRBV20-1; d_call: TRBD2; j_call: TRBJ2-7; clone_size: NA; cdr3_nt: TGCAGTGCTCTTAGCGGGGAGTTACAAGAGACTCAGTACTTC; cdr3_aa: CSALSGELQETQYF
v_call: TRBV2; d_call: TRBD2; j_call: TRBJ2-1; clone_size: NA; cdr3_nt: TGTACCAGCGGGACTAGGGGCCGTAATGAGCAGTTCTTC; cdr3_aa: CTSGTRGRNEQFF
v_call: TRBV6-6; d_call: NA; j_call: TRBJ2-7; clone_size: NA; cdr3_nt: TGTGCCAGCACGCCCAGGGTATGGAACGAGCAGTACTTC; cdr3_aa: CASTPRVWNEQYF